This is a list of T cell receptor beta chains from one sample in a study of glioma-infiltrating T cells. TCRdb passed the multiplex PCR reads through MiXCR, listing each CDR3 protein once. The sample shows around 90,000 distinct CDR3 sequences, 35% to 45% of them seen only once. Sequencing used glioma tissue, nonneoplastic brain tissue, or PBMCs (not recorded which). These receptors were obtained from a human donor with low-grade glioma or glioblastoma, undergoing nonglioma brain surgery, or in good health (not recorded which). Both conserved end residues are part of each CDR3. A D gene is named only where the DNA matches it firmly. Where a row states a size, it is once, few, many or the class of an expanded clone; other rows omit it.

CDR3nt: TGCAGTGCCATTCCGTTGTTTCAAGGCTACGCCTTC
CDR3aa: CSAIPLFQGYAF
d_gene: .
abundance: .
v_gene: TRBV20-1
j_gene: TRBJ1-2

CDR3nt: TGCAGTGCTCCCACCCTCCTAGCGGGGGGTCCCTATGAGCAGTTCTTC
CDR3aa: CSAPTLLAGGPYEQFF
d_gene: TRBD2
abundance: .
v_gene: TRBV20-1
j_gene: TRBJ2-1

CDR3nt: TGTGCCAGCAGGTGGACAGGGAAAGGGGATACGCAGTATTTT
CDR3aa: CASRWTGKGDTQYF
d_gene: TRBD1
abundance: many
v_gene: TRBV28
j_gene: TRBJ2-3

CDR3nt: TGCAGCGTGGGGGGAGCTAACCACTATGGCTACACCTTC
CDR3aa: CSVGGANHYGYTF
d_gene: .
abundance: .
v_gene: TRBV29-1
j_gene: TRBJ1-2

CDR3nt: TGTGCCAGCAGTTACTCAAAATTGGGAGCGGGATACAATGAGCAGTTCTTC
CDR3aa: CASSYSKLGAGYNEQFF
d_gene: TRBD2
abundance: many
v_gene: TRBV6-6
j_gene: TRBJ2-1

CDR3nt: TGCAGTGCCGCCGGGACTAGGGCCCACGAGCAGTACTTC
CDR3aa: CSAAGTRAHEQYF
d_gene: TRBD2
abundance: many
v_gene: TRBV20-1
j_gene: TRBJ2-7

CDR3nt: TGTGCCAGCAGTCGAAATTGGGGCACGAGCTACGAGCAGTACTTC
CDR3aa: CASSRNWGTSYEQYF
d_gene: .
abundance: many
v_gene: TRBV3-1
j_gene: TRBJ2-7

CDR3nt: TGTGCCAGCAGCTTATTTGGGTTAACCTACAACGAGCAGTACTTC
CDR3aa: CASSLFGLTYNEQYF
d_gene: .
abundance: .
v_gene: TRBV27
j_gene: TRBJ2-7

CDR3nt: TGTGCCAGCAGTAGCGGAACGAACACCGGGGAGCTGTTTTTT
CDR3aa: CASSSGTNTGELFF
d_gene: .
abundance: many
v_gene: TRBV6-1
j_gene: TRBJ2-2

CDR3nt: TGCGCCAGCAGCTACGGCGACGGCTCCTACGGGCAGTACTTC
CDR3aa: CASSYGDGSYGQYF
d_gene: .
abundance: .
v_gene: TRBV7-6
j_gene: TRBJ2-7

CDR3nt: TGTGCCAGCAGCTTGTTTAGCGGGAGCAATGAGCAGTTCTTC
CDR3aa: CASSLFSGSNEQFF
d_gene: TRBD2
abundance: many
v_gene: TRBV5-5
j_gene: TRBJ2-1

CDR3nt: TGCAGTGCTAGAGATCGGGGACTAGCGTCATACGAGCAGTACTTC
CDR3aa: CSARDRGLASYEQYF
d_gene: TRBD2
abundance: many
v_gene: TRBV20-1
j_gene: TRBJ2-7

CDR3nt: TGTGCCAGCAGACTAGCGGGTACAGATACGCAGTATTTT
CDR3aa: CASRLAGTDTQYF
d_gene: TRBD2
abundance: many
v_gene: TRBV27
j_gene: TRBJ2-3

CDR3nt: TGCGCCAGCAGCCTAAGAGGAGGGGAAGATACGCAGTATTTT
CDR3aa: CASSLRGGEDTQYF
d_gene: .
abundance: .
v_gene: TRBV4-1
j_gene: TRBJ2-3

CDR3nt: TGCAGTGCTAACCCATCGGGGGGCTACAATGAGCAGTTCTTC
CDR3aa: CSANPSGGYNEQFF
d_gene: TRBD2
abundance: .
v_gene: TRBV20-1
j_gene: TRBJ2-1

CDR3nt: TGTGCCAGCACCCATGAATGGACAGGGTCAGATACGCAGTATTTT
CDR3aa: CASTHEWTGSDTQYF
d_gene: TRBD1
abundance: many
v_gene: TRBV6-1
j_gene: TRBJ2-3

CDR3nt: TGTGCCAGCTCCCCACGGAAGCAGCTCAGCACAGATACGCAGTATTTT
CDR3aa: CASSPRKQLSTDTQYF
d_gene: .
abundance: many
v_gene: TRBV18
j_gene: TRBJ2-3

CDR3nt: TGTGCCAGCAGTCACGGGGGCCTCACAGGTACGCAGTATTTT
CDR3aa: CASSHGGLTGTQYF
d_gene: .
abundance: many
v_gene: TRBV7-3
j_gene: TRBJ2-3

CDR3nt: TGTGCCAGCAGTTACTCGAACCGACTGGGGCGGGTGAACATTCAGTACTTC
CDR3aa: CASSYSNRLGRVNIQYF
d_gene: .
abundance: many
v_gene: TRBV6-2/TRBV6-3
j_gene: TRBJ2-4

CDR3nt: TGTGCCAGTAGTATAGCTTATCGTCGCGGGAGCTCCTACAATGAGCAGTTCTTC
CDR3aa: CASSIAYRRGSSYNEQFF
d_gene: TRBD2
abundance: many
v_gene: TRBV19
j_gene: TRBJ2-1

CDR3nt: TGCGCCAGCAGCCAAGTCCCCGGGGGACCGTTGAATGAGCAGTTCTTC
CDR3aa: CASSQVPGGPLNEQFF
d_gene: .
abundance: many
v_gene: TRBV4-1
j_gene: TRBJ2-1

CDR3nt: TGTGCCAGCAGTTTAAGGCAGGGGGCGGGTTCACCCCTCCACTTT
CDR3aa: CASSLRQGAGSPLHF
d_gene: TRBD1
abundance: .
v_gene: TRBV27
j_gene: TRBJ1-6

CDR3nt: TGCGCCAGCAGCCTAGGACAGGGGATCACAGATACGCAGTATTTT
CDR3aa: CASSLGQGITDTQYF
d_gene: TRBD1
abundance: many
v_gene: TRBV5-1
j_gene: TRBJ2-3

CDR3nt: TGTGCCAGCAGGGCTCACACTAGCACAGATACGCAGTATTTT
CDR3aa: CASRAHTSTDTQYF
d_gene: .
abundance: many
v_gene: TRBV2
j_gene: TRBJ2-3

CDR3nt: .
CDR3aa: CACSASAGAQQYF
d_gene: .
abundance: .
v_gene: TRBV6-2/TRBV6-3
j_gene: TRBJ2-7

CDR3nt: TGCGCCAGCAGCCAAGGGGGATTCACAGATACGCAGTATTTT
CDR3aa: CASSQGGFTDTQYF
d_gene: .
abundance: many
v_gene: TRBV4-1
j_gene: TRBJ2-3

CDR3nt: TGTGCCAGCAGCCTAGGTATGGACAGTCGGGGAGATGAGCAGTTCTTC
CDR3aa: CASSLGMDSRGDEQFF
d_gene: .
abundance: many
v_gene: TRBV7-9
j_gene: TRBJ2-1

CDR3nt: TGTGCCAGCAGCCATGCTAGGGACAGTGATTACAATGAGCAGTTCTTC
CDR3aa: CASSHARDSDYNEQFF
d_gene: TRBD1
abundance: many
v_gene: TRBV3-1
j_gene: TRBJ2-1